This T cell receptor (beta chain) was observed in a study of shared clonotypes between healthy human individuals. Profiled with immunoSEQ multiplex PCR; TCRdb holds only in-frame clones, not every one. This sample has around 2,000,000 clones, with 90% to 95% found just once. Trimming pared 6 bases from V and 7 bases from J, leaving 15 bases between. The CDR3 is 13 amino acids. Germline V gene lookup returns CDR1 SNHLY and CDR2 FYNNEI. This chain connects TRBV2 to TRBJ1-2; D perhaps matches TRBD1 (5 bases). Sequencing was done on a sample of naive CD4+ T cells sorted from blood. Subset meaning: CD45RA+ positively selected. The sequence was obtained from a man aged 18 to 29 in good health. The chain's CDR3 is CASRDEGSGGYTF. CDR3 DNA: TGTGCCAGCAGAGACGAGGGGTCGGGTGGCTACACCTTC.